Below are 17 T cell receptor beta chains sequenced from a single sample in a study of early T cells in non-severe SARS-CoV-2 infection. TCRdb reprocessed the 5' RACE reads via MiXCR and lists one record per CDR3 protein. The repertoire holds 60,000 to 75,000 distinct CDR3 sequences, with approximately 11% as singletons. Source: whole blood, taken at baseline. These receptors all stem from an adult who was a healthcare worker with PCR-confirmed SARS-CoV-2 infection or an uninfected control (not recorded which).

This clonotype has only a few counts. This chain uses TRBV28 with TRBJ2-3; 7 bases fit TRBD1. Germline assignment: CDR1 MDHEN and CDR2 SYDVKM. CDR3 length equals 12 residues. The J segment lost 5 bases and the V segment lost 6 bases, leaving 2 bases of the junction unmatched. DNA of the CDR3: TGTGCCAGCAGCCGACAGGGAGATACGCAGTATTTT. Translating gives CASSRQGDTQYF.

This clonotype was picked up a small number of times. Written as DNA, the CDR3 is TGTGCCACCAGTGACGCACCGGGACAGGGGGCTAATGAGCAGTTCTTC. Amino acids: CATSDAPGQGANEQFF. The V and J genes are TRBV24-1 and TRBJ2-1; TRBD1 matches at 12 bases. The J segment lost 7 bases and the V segment lost 4 bases, leaving 7 bases of the junction unmatched. In germline, CDR1 is KGHDR, CDR2 SFDVKD. The CDR3 is made up of 16 amino acids.

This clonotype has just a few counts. The chain's CDR3 is CASSFGHPYEQYF. The CDR3 coding sequence is TGTGCCAGCAGCTTTGGGCACCCCTACGAGCAGTACTTC. The gene calls are TRBV7-3 and TRBJ2-7; D call uncertain. Per germline, CDR1 SGHTA and CDR2 FQGTGA. V was pared by 3 bases and J by 2 bases, with 8 bases between. The CDR3 totals 13 residues.

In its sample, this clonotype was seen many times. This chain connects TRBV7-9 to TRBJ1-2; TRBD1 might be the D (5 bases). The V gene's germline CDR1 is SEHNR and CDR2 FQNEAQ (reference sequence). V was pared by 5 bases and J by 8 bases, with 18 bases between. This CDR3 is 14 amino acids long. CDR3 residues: CASSHVGSTGGYTF. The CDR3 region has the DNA TGTGCCAGCAGCCACGTAGGAAGCACAGGCGGCTACACCTTC.

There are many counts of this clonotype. CDR3 sequence: CASSKLSFLAGGGDTQYF. CDR3 in DNA: TGTGCCAGCAGCAAGCTAAGTTTTCTAGCGGGTGGGGGAGATACGCAGTATTTT. The chain is built from TRBV12-3 or TRBV12-4 and TRBJ2-3, with TRBD2 matching 8 bases. V lost 6 bases and J lost 5; bases outside the gene matches: 19. The CDR3 is 18 amino acids.

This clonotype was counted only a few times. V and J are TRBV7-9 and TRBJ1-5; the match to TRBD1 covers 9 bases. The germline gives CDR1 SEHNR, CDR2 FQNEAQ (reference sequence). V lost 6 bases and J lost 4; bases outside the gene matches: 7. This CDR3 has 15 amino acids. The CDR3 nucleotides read TGTGCCAGCAGTACCGGGACAGGGATAAATCAGCCCCAGCATTTT. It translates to CASSTGTGINQPQHF.

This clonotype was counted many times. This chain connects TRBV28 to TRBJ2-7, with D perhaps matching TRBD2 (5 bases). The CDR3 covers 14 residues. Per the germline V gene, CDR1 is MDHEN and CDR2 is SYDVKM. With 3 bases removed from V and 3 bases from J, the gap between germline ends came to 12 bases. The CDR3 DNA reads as TGTGCCAGCAGTTTGTCGGGGTCCCACTACGAGCAGTACTTC. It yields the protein CASSLSGSHYEQYF.

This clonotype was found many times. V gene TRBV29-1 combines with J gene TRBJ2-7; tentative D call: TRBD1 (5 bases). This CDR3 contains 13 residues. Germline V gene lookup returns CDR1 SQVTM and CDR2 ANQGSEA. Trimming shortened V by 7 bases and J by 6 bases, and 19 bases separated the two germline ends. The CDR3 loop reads CSATISTVGEQYF. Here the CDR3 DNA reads TGCAGCGCCACCATTTCGACAGTCGGCGAGCAGTACTTC.

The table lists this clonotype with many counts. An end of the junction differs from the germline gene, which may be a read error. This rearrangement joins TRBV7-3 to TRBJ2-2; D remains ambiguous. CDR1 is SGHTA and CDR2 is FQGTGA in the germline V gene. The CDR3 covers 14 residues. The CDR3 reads CASSVQLNAGELFF. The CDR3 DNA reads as TGTGCCAGCAGCGTCCAATTGAACGCCGGGGAGCTGTTTTTT.

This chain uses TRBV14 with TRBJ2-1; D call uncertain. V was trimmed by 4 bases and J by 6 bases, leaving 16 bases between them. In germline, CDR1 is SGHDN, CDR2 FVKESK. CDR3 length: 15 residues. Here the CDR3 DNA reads TGTGCCAGCAGCCCCCCGGGTCGGGTCTCCAATGAGCAGTTCTTC. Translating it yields CASSPPGRVSNEQFF.

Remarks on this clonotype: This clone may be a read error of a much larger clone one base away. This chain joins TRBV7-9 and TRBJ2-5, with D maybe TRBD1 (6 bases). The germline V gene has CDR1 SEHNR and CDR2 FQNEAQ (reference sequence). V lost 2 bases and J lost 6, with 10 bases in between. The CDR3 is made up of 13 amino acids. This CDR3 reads CASSLSGDKTQYF. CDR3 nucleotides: TGTGCCAGCAGCTTATCAGGGGATAAGACCCAGTACTTC.

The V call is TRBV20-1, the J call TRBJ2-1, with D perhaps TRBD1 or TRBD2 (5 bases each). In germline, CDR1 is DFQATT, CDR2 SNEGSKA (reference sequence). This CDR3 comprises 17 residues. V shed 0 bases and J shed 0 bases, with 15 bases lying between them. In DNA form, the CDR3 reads TGCAGTGCTAGAGAGCTGGGCCGGGGCCCCTCCTACAATGAGCAGTTCTTC. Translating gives CSARELGRGPSYNEQFF.

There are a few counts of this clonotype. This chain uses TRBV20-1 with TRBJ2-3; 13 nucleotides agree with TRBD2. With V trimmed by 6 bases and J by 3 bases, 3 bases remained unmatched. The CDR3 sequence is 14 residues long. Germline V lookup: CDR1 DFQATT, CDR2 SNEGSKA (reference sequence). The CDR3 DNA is TGCAGTGCCATACTAGCGGGAGGGACAGATACGCAGTATTTT. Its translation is CSAILAGGTDTQYF.

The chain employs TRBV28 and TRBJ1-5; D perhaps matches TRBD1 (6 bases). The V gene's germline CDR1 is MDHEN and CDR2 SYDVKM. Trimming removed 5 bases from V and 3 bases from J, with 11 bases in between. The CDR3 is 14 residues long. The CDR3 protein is CASSQDSSNQPQHF. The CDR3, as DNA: TGTGCCAGCAGTCAGGACAGTTCCAATCAGCCCCAGCATTTT. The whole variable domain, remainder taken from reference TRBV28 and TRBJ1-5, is DVKVTQSSRYLVKRTGEKVFLECVQDMDHENMFWYRQDPGLGLRLIYFSYDVKMKEKGDIPEGYSVSREKKERFSLILESASTNQTSMYLCASSQDSSNQPQHFGDGTRLSIL.

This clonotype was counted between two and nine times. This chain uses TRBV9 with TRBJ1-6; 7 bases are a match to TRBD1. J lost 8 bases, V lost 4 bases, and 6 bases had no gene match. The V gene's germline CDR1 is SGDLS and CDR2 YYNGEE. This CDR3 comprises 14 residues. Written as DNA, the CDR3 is TGTGCCAGCAGCTCCAGACAGGGTGATTCACCCCTCCACTTT. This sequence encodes CASSSRQGDSPLHF.

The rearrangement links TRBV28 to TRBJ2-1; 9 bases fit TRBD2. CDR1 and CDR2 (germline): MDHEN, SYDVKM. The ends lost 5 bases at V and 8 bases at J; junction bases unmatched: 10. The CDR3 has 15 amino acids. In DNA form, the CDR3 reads TGTGCCAGCAGTGAGACTAGCGGTCGAGGCTATGAGCAGTTCTTC. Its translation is CASSETSGRGYEQFF.

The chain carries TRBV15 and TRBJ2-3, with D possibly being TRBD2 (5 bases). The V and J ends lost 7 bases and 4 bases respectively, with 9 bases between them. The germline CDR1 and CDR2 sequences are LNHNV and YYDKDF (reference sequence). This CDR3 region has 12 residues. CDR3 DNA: TGTGCCACCATCATGCGGGCAGATACGCAGTATTTT. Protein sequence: CATIMRADTQYF.